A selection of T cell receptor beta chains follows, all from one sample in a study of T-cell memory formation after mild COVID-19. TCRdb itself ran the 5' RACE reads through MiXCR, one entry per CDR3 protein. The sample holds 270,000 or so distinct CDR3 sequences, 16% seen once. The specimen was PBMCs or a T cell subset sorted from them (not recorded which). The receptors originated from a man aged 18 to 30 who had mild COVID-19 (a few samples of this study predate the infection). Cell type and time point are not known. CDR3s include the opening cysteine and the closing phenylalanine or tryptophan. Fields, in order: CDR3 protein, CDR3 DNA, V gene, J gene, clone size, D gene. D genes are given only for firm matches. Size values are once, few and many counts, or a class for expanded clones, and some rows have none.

CASSEQRNYGYTF,TGTGCCAGCAGTGAGCAGCGGAACTATGGCTACACCTTC,TRBV27,TRBJ1-2,.,.
CSVDGTSGREDTQYF,TGCAGCGTTGACGGGACTAGTGGGAGAGAAGATACGCAGTATTTT,TRBV29-1,TRBJ2-3,.,TRBD2
CASRITDTQYF,TGTGCCAGCAGGATAACAGATACGCAGTATTTT,TRBV27,TRBJ2-3,.,.
CSARGVTVTGELFF,TGCAGTGCTAGAGGGGTCACCGTCACCGGGGAGCTGTTTTTT,TRBV20-1,TRBJ2-2,.,.
CASSPPLDRASYNEQFF,TGTGCCAGCAGCCCCCCGCTAGATCGGGCATCCTACAATGAGCAGTTCTTC,TRBV4-2,TRBJ2-1,.,.
CASMPGQGIDEQYF,TGCGCCAGCATGCCGGGACAGGGCATCGACGAGCAGTACTTC,TRBV5-1,TRBJ2-7,.,TRBD1
CASSLAPGQGSEAFF,TGTGCCAGCAGCTTAGCTCCCGGACAGGGGTCTGAAGCTTTCTTT,TRBV7-2,TRBJ1-1,few,TRBD1
CASTRSGNTGELFF,TGTGCCAGCACCCGATCAGGGAACACCGGGGAGCTGTTTTTT,TRBV7-6,TRBJ2-2,few,.
CASSQPPRRGREETQYF,TGTGCCAGCAGCCAACCCCCGAGGCGGGGGAGGGAAGAGACCCAGTACTTC,TRBV4-2,TRBJ2-5,.,TRBD2
CASSRDVEETQYF,TGTGCCAGCAGCCGGGACGTAGAAGAGACCCAGTACTTC,TRBV7-9,TRBJ2-5,.,.
CASSQDLGYQPQHF,TGCGCCAGCAGCCAAGATTTAGGGTATCAGCCCCAGCATTTT,TRBV4-3,TRBJ1-5,few,.
CASSLGLAGGQSGNEQFF,TGTGCCAGCAGCTTAGGGCTAGCGGGGGGGCAGTCGGGCAATGAGCAGTTCTTC,TRBV7-6,TRBJ2-1,.,TRBD2
CASGEVSRWSETQYF,TGTGCCAGCGGTGAGGTCTCCCGATGGTCAGAGACCCAGTACTTC,TRBV6-2/TRBV6-3,TRBJ2-5,.,.
CASSLPDREWYSGNTIYF,TGTGCCAGCAGTTTACCCGACAGGGAATGGTACTCTGGAAACACCATATATTTT,TRBV28,TRBJ1-3,few,TRBD1
CSASVRSNQPQHF,TGCAGTGCTAGTGTCAGGAGCAATCAGCCCCAGCATTTT,TRBV20-1,TRBJ1-5,few,.
CASSFGYTSGYTF,TGTGCCAGCAGCTTCGGCTATACCTCGGGCTACACCTTC,TRBV7-8,TRBJ1-2,.,.
CASGGPPGVLFTDTQYF,TGTGCCAGTGGGGGCCCCCCGGGAGTCTTGTTCACAGATACGCAGTATTTT,TRBV19,TRBJ2-3,few,.
CASSLALGRTDTQYF,TGTGCCAGCAGTTTAGCGCTGGGGAGGACAGATACGCAGTATTTT,TRBV12-3/TRBV12-4,TRBJ2-3,.,.
CASSALTSGGNNEQFF,TGTGCCAGCAGTGCCCTCACTAGCGGGGGGAACAATGAGCAGTTCTTC,TRBV27,TRBJ2-1,.,TRBD2
CASSPRVSPTENTIYF,TGTGCCAGCAGCCCCAGGGTTAGTCCCACAGAAAACACCATATATTTT,TRBV7-9,TRBJ1-3,.,.
CASSLESGGSNEQFF,TGCGCCAGCAGCTTGGAGAGCGGGGGGTCTAATGAGCAGTTCTTC,TRBV5-1,TRBJ2-1,few,TRBD2
CASSPGGQGAYEQFF,TGCGCCAGCAGCCCCGGAGGACAGGGGGCCTATGAGCAGTTCTTC,TRBV5-1,TRBJ2-1,many,TRBD1
CASSSGGLGPTQYF,TGTGCCAGCTCGAGCGGGGGTCTCGGTCCTACGCAGTATTTT,TRBV6-6,TRBJ2-3,few,TRBD2
CASSPGQGAGQPQHF,TGCGCCAGCAGTCCGGGACAGGGGGCTGGTCAGCCCCAGCATTTT,TRBV5-1,TRBJ1-5,many,TRBD1
CASSTDWEETQYF,TGTGCCAGCAGTACAGATTGGGAAGAGACCCAGTACTTC,TRBV5-5,TRBJ2-5,many,.
CASSLRTAPGDEQFF,TGTGCCAGCAGTCTCCGGACGGCGCCGGGCGATGAGCAGTTCTTC,TRBV12-3/TRBV12-4,TRBJ2-1,few,.
CASSLELVGYNEQFF,TGCGCCAGCAGCTTGGAGCTAGTGGGTTACAATGAGCAGTTCTTC,TRBV5-1,TRBJ2-1,.,.
CASSPPLDRHWEKLFF,TGTGCCAGCTCACCACCACTCGACAGGCACTGGGAAAAACTGTTTTTT,TRBV18,TRBJ1-4,few,.
CASSSGTGLETQYF,TGTGCCAGCAGCTCCGGGACAGGTCTTGAGACCCAGTACTTC,TRBV7-9,TRBJ2-5,few,TRBD1
CATSRGTGTANNEQFF,TGTGCCACCAGCAGAGGCACCGGGACAGCGAACAATGAGCAGTTCTTC,TRBV15,TRBJ2-1,many,TRBD1
CASSPRVLAGGDEQFF,TGCGCCAGCAGCCCCCGTGTCCTAGCGGGTGGGGATGAGCAGTTCTTC,TRBV4-3,TRBJ2-1,many,TRBD2
CATSDFFRTIEEKLFF,TGTGCCACCAGTGATTTTTTCCGGACGATAGAGGAAAAACTGTTTTTT,TRBV24-1,TRBJ1-4,few,.
CASSRLQGQGDTGELFF,TGCGCCAGCAGCCGGTTACAGGGACAGGGGGACACCGGGGAGCTGTTTTTT,TRBV4-3,TRBJ2-2,many,TRBD1
CASSLGGEEHEQYF,TGCGCCAGCAGCTTGGGAGGCGAGGAACACGAGCAGTACTTC,TRBV5-1,TRBJ2-7,many,.
CASTTDRRNEKLFF,TGTGCCAGTACCACGGACAGGAGAAATGAAAAACTGTTTTTT,TRBV19,TRBJ1-4,few,TRBD1
CASSNRHPTDTQYF,TGTGCCAGCTCGAACCGTCACCCCACAGATACGCAGTATTTT,TRBV6-2/TRBV6-3,TRBJ2-3,.,.
CASSLLGGAGSQDEQFF,TGTGCCAGCAGCTTATTAGGTGGCGCAGGGAGCCAAGATGAGCAGTTCTTC,TRBV7-9,TRBJ2-1,.,.
CASSSRDINTGELFF,TGTGCCAGCAGCTCTCGGGACATCAACACCGGGGAGCTGTTTTTT,TRBV7-9,TRBJ2-2,.,.
CSAKTLALLVNEQFF,TGCAGTGCTAAGACCCTCGCCCTCCTAGTCAATGAGCAGTTCTTC,TRBV20-1,TRBJ2-1,.,.
CASSKQGRDADTQYF,TGCGCCAGCAGTAAACAGGGGCGGGATGCAGATACGCAGTATTTT,TRBV10-2,TRBJ2-3,.,.